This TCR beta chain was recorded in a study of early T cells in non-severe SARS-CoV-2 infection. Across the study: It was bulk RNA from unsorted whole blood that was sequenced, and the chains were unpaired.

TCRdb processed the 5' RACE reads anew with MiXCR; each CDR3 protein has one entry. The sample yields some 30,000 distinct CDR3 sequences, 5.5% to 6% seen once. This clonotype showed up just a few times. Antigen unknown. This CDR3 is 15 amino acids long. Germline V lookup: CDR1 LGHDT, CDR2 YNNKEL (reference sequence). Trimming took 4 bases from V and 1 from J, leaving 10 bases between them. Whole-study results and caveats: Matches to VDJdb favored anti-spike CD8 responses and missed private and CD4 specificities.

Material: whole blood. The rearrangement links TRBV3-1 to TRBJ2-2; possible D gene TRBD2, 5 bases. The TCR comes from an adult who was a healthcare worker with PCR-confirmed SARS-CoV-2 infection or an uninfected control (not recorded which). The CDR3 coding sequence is TGTGCCAGCAGCCCCCCTGAGGGGAACACCGGGGAGCTGTTTTTT. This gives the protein CASSPPEGNTGELFF.